The 32 T cell receptor beta chains reported below all come from one sample, sequenced in a study of T cell responses to AZD1222 COVID-19 vaccine. Assay used: immunoSEQ multiplex PCR; TCRdb lists only in-frame clones, some missing. The repertoire holds about 120,000 clones, with more than 75% as singletons. The sequencing used peripheral blood, collected on day 0 of AZD1222 vaccination. These receptors were obtained from an adult in good health.

The J gene is TRBJ2-1, the V gene TRBV10-3; no definite D call. Germline loops: CDR1 ENHRY, CDR2 SYGVKD. The CDR3 length is 11 residues. V dropped 10 bases and J dropped 4 bases, with 8 bases sitting between them. The CDR3 sequence: CASEGYNEQFF. The CDR3 nucleotides are TGTGCCAGCGAAGGGTACAATGAGCAGTTCTTC.

This rearrangement joins TRBV3-1 (or the pseudogene TRBV3-2) to TRBJ1-1, with no clear D. Per germline, CDR1 LGHDT and CDR2 YNNKEL (reference sequence). V lost 0 bases to trimming and J lost 6 bases, with 5 bases between them. CDR3 length: 12 amino acids. Here the CDR3 reads CASSQEEAEAFF. The CDR3 coding sequence is TGTGCCAGCAGCCAAGAGGAGGCTGAAGCTTTCTTT.

The genes are TRBV18 and TRBJ1-2, with TRBD1 identical over 9 bases. Germline V gives CDR1 KGHSH, CDR2 LQKENI. The CDR3 consists of 17 residues. V lost 6 bases to trimming and J lost 7 bases; unmatched junction nucleotides: 18. This chain's CDR3 is CASSLGQGETQLSGYTF. The CDR3 nucleotides read TGTGCCAGCTCGCTGGGACAGGGAGAAACCCAACTCAGTGGCTACACCTTC.

The chain uses TRBV19 and TRBJ2-7; no firm D call. V lost 7 bases to trimming and J lost 3 bases, with 22 bases between them. The germline CDR1 and CDR2 sequences are LNHDA and SQIVND (reference sequence). The CDR3 is made up of 16 amino acids. CDR3: CASKAGTGKTNYEQYF. The CDR3 DNA reads TGTGCCAGTAAAGCCGGAACTGGGAAAACTAACTACGAGCAGTACTTC.

CDR3 residues: CASSLGGPTGPNTEAFF. The CDR3 region has the DNA TGTGCCAGCAGCTTGGGGGGACCGACAGGCCCGAACACTGAAGCTTTCTTT. V is TRBV5-6 and J is TRBJ1-1; D is perhaps TRBD1 (6 bases). This CDR3 is built from 17 residues. The ends were cut back, 0 bases at V and 1 base at J, with 16 bases in the middle. CDR1 SGHDT and CDR2 YYEEEE come from the germline V gene.

The chain combines TRBV2 with TRBJ1-2; D unclear. The CDR3 is made up of 14 amino acids. Germline assignment: CDR1 SNHLY and CDR2 FYNNEI. The V and J ends lost 6 bases and 0 bases respectively, with 11 bases between them. CDR3 coding DNA: TGTGCCAGCAGCCTCTCGACAACTAACTATGGCTACACCTTC. Its protein is CASSLSTTNYGYTF.

The V and J genes are TRBV6-1 and TRBJ2-5; unclear D gene. V lost 1 base, J lost 2 bases, and 8 bases lay in between. In germline, CDR1 is MNHNS, CDR2 SASEGT. The CDR3 is made up of 14 amino acids. In DNA form, the CDR3 reads TGTGCCAGCAGTGAAGTTCAGGCACAAGAGACCCAGTACTTC. Protein sequence: CASSEVQAQETQYF.

The rearrangement joins TRBV7-6 to TRBJ2-5; unclear D gene. The V and J ends lost 5 bases and 0 bases respectively, with 1 base between them. Germline lookup yields CDR1 SGHVS and CDR2 FNYEAQ. This CDR3 is built from 11 residues. CDR3 sequence (DNA): TGTGCCAGCAGCCACCAAGAGACCCAGTACTTC. This translates into CASSHQETQYF.

The V gene is TRBV6-5, the J gene TRBJ1-2, with 7 bases fitting TRBD1. The V segment lost 4 bases and the J segment 2 bases; nucleotides outside the gene matches: 1. The germline CDR1 and CDR2 sequences are MNHEY and SVGAGI. CDR3 length equals 13 residues. The CDR3 is CASSWTGNYGYTF. The CDR3 DNA reads as TGTGCCAGCAGTTGGACAGGAAACTATGGCTACACCTTC.

The J gene is TRBJ1-1, the V gene TRBV12-3 or TRBV12-4; no definite D call. This CDR3 has 13 residues. Trimming shortened V by 7 bases and J by 7 bases, and 16 bases separated the two germline ends. The CDR3 here is CASTLRPMGEAFF. As DNA, the CDR3 is TGTGCCAGCACCCTCAGGCCCATGGGTGAAGCTTTCTTT.

V and J are TRBV19 and TRBJ1-2; D is unresolved. This CDR3 contains 17 residues. Germline CDR1 reads LNHDA; CDR2 reads SQIVND (reference sequence). The V and J ends lost 3 bases and 0 bases respectively, with 17 bases between them. Here the CDR3 DNA reads TGTGCCAGTAGTATCGCCTCCTCAGGCACCACTAACTATGGCTACACCTTC. Translating gives CASSIASSGTTNYGYTF.

The V gene is TRBV5-1, the J gene TRBJ2-3; 9 bases agree with TRBD2. Looked up from germline, CDR1 is SGHRS and CDR2 is YFSETQ. CDR3 length equals 15 residues. V lost 0 bases and J lost 6; bases outside the gene matches: 5. The CDR3 is CASSLGLAEFDTQYF. The DNA for the CDR3 is TGCGCCAGCAGCTTGGGACTAGCGGAGTTCGATACGCAGTATTTT.

The V gene is TRBV4-1, the J gene TRBJ2-2; TRBD1 or TRBD2 may be the D gene (5 bases each). CDR1 is MGHRA, CDR2 YSYEKL, per germline. This CDR3 spans 16 amino acids. Trimming took off 4 bases at V and 4 bases at J, with 16 bases between the two ends. The CDR3 DNA is TGCGCCAGCAGCCCTGTCGGGGCCGGTTCCACCGGGGAGCTGTTTTTT. Amino acids: CASSPVGAGSTGELFF.

V usage is TRBV9 and J usage is TRBJ2-3, with D possibly being TRBD1 or TRBD2 (5 bases each). This CDR3 has 16 residues. Germline CDR1 SGDLS, CDR2 YYNGEE. V was pared by 4 bases and J by 2 bases, with 17 bases between. The CDR3 nucleotides read TGTGCCAGCAGCCCACGAGAGGGGTCGCTCACAGATACGCAGTATTTT. Protein sequence: CASSPREGSLTDTQYF.

The chain recombines TRBV6-4 with TRBJ2-3; D is possibly TRBD2 (6 bases). The germline V and J ends were trimmed by 3 bases and 4 bases, with 17 bases remaining between them. CDR1 is MRHNA, CDR2 SNTAGT, per germline. This CDR3 is 16 amino acids long. CDR3: CASSERGTGGPDTQYF. CDR3 in DNA: TGTGCCAGCAGTGAAAGAGGAACCGGGGGTCCAGATACGCAGTATTTT.

The table lists this clone with a count of one. V gene TRBV10-3 combines with J gene TRBJ2-1; the D gene is possibly TRBD1 (7 bases). V gave up 6 bases and J gave up 5 bases, with 20 bases separating them. CDR1 and CDR2 from the germline V gene are ENHRY and SYGVKD. The CDR3 contains 16 residues. The CDR3 sequence: CAIREGQNPIDNEQFF. The CDR3 DNA sequence: TGTGCCATCAGGGAGGGACAGAACCCTATCGACAATGAGCAGTTCTTC.

V is TRBV6-5 and J is TRBJ1-2; D is possibly TRBD1 (6 bases). From germline, CDR1 is MNHEY and CDR2 SVGAGI. V shed 2 bases and J shed 3 bases, with 10 bases lying between them. The CDR3 consists of 14 residues. The CDR3 here is CASSYLSGDYGYTF. The DNA for the CDR3 is TGTGCCAGCAGTTACCTCTCAGGGGACTATGGCTACACCTTC.

This clone was seen a few times. The chain is built from TRBV6-2 or TRBV6-3 and TRBJ2-3; TRBD2 matches 7 bases. The junction had 6 bases not matched to a gene; V was cut back by 4 bases and J by 2 bases. Germline V gene sequence: CDR1 MNHEY, CDR2 SVGEGT. The CDR3 covers 15 residues. CDR3 residues: CASSSSLADTDTQYF. The CDR3 coding sequence is TGTGCCAGCAGTTCATCTCTAGCGGACACAGATACGCAGTATTTT.

The rearrangement uses TRBV27 and TRBJ1-5; 8 nucleotides agree with TRBD1. Unmatched junction bases numbered 7, after V lost 5 bases and J lost 7 bases. CDR3 length equals 14 residues. CDR1 is MNHEY, CDR2 SMNVEV, per germline (reference sequence). This CDR3 reads CASSPRTGRQPQHF. As DNA, the CDR3 is TGTGCCAGCAGTCCTAGGACAGGGAGGCAGCCCCAGCATTTT.

In this sample, this clone turned up once. The gene calls are TRBV4-2 and TRBJ1-2; the match to TRBD1 covers 7 bases. From germline, CDR1 is LGHNA and CDR2 YNFKEQ. The CDR3 loop spans 14 amino acids. V gave up 4 bases and J gave up 4 bases; unmatched junction bases: 6. The CDR3 nucleotides read TGTGCCAGCAGCCCATACACAGGGGCCTATGGCTACACCTTC. Translated, it gives CASSPYTGAYGYTF.

The V and J genes are TRBV10-1 and TRBJ1-1, with 9 bases matching TRBD1. The germline gives CDR1 WNHNN, CDR2 SYGVQD (reference sequence). The CDR3 spans 13 residues. The ends lost 5 bases at V and 7 bases at J; junction bases unmatched: 5. The CDR3 here is CASSPDRGYEAFF. For the CDR3, the DNA is TGCGCCAGCAGTCCGGACAGGGGTTATGAAGCTTTCTTT.

The chain combines TRBV6-1 with TRBJ1-5, with D unclear. V lost 1 base, J lost 7 bases, and 5 bases lay in between. This CDR3 is 12 amino acids long. Germline values: CDR1 MNHNS, CDR2 SASEGT. CDR3 DNA: TGTGCCAGCAGTGAAGGACGCCAGCCCCAGCATTTT. The encoded protein is CASSEGRQPQHF.

In this sample, this clone turned up once. V gene TRBV18 combines with J gene TRBJ2-1; 15 bases map to TRBD2. Germline CDR1 KGHSH, CDR2 LQKENI. This CDR3 has 18 residues. Germline trimming cut 3 bases from V and 6 bases from J; bases unmatched to any gene: 9. CDR3: CASSPPGLAGGRSNEQFF. As DNA, the CDR3 is TGTGCCAGCTCACCCCCGGGACTAGCGGGGGGCCGAAGCAATGAGCAGTTCTTC.

The chain links TRBV7-5 to TRBJ1-5. TRBV7-5 is a recognized pseudogene. The CDR3 loop spans 12 amino acids. DNA of the CDR3: TGTGCCGCCGGGGAGGGCAATCAGCCCCAGCATTTT. It yields the protein CAAGEGNQPQHF.

This clone was observed at least ten times. J is TRBJ1-4 and V is TRBV6-2 or TRBV6-3; 9 nucleotides line up with TRBD1. V was pared by 2 bases and J by 6 bases, with 1 base of the junction left unmatched. The germline CDR1 and CDR2 sequences are MNHEY and SVGEGT. CDR3 size: 14 residues. The chain's CDR3 is CASSYGTGYEKLFF. Written as DNA, the CDR3 is TGTGCCAGCAGTTACGGGACAGGGTATGAAAAACTGTTTTTT.

About this clone itself: At one boundary the junction diverges from the germline segment, which might be a read error. The chain has TRBV9 and TRBJ2-1; 8 bases map to TRBD2. This CDR3 has 16 amino acids. The V gene's germline CDR1 is SGDLS and CDR2 YYNGEE. CDR3 sequence (DNA): TGTGCCAGCAGCGTCCTTAGCGGGGCGCTGTTTAATGGGCAGTTCTTC. Protein sequence: CASSVLSGALFNGQFF.

The chain employs TRBV6-2 or TRBV6-3 and TRBJ2-7, with D perhaps TRBD2 (5 bases). The V and J ends lost 6 bases and 5 bases respectively, with 17 bases between them. Germline V gene lookup returns CDR1 MNHEY and CDR2 SVGEGT. The CDR3 sequence is 14 residues long. In DNA, the CDR3 is TGTGCCAGCAGCGACGGACTGCCGAAGGACGAGCAGTACTTC. It is translated as CASSDGLPKDEQYF.

The genes are TRBV7-2 and TRBJ2-7; D may be TRBD1 (5 bases). V was shortened by 1 base and J by 1 base, with 11 bases between the two germline ends. Looked up from germline, CDR1 is SGHTA and CDR2 is FQGNSA. This CDR3 comprises 15 residues. The CDR3 sequence is CASSLVGRLSYEQYF. In nucleotides, the CDR3 is TGTGCCAGCAGCTTAGTGGGGCGGTTATCCTACGAGCAGTACTTC.

The rearrangement joins TRBV12-3 or TRBV12-4 to TRBJ1-2; D uncertain. The CDR3 covers 11 residues. The V and J ends lost 5 bases and 8 bases respectively, with 9 bases between them. CDR3 protein: CASSTWEGYTF. DNA of the CDR3: TGTGCCAGCAGTACTTGGGAAGGCTACACCTTC.

This chain joins TRBV5-1 and TRBJ1-1; the D gene is possibly TRBD1 (5 bases). The CDR3 is made up of 15 amino acids. Trimming cost V 0 bases and J 3 bases, with 12 bases left between them. Per germline, CDR1 SGHRS and CDR2 YFSETQ. CDR3 in DNA: TGCGCCAGCAGCTTGGTATGGGGGTCGGACACTGAAGCTTTCTTT. Its translation is CASSLVWGSDTEAFF.

V is TRBV7-2 and J is TRBJ2-7; D is ambiguous. CDR1 and CDR2 (germline): SGHTA, FQGNSA. The CDR3 extends over 13 amino acids. Trimming removed 1 base from V and 6 bases from J, with 10 bases in between. CDR3 coding DNA: TGTGCCAGCAGCTTAGTTGAACAGAGCGAGCAGTACTTC. Amino acids: CASSLVEQSEQYF.

CDR3 sequence: CASSPDGRRAQYF. CDR3 DNA sequence: TGTGCCAGCAGTCCTGACGGACGGAGGGCCCAGTACTTC. V is TRBV3-1 (or the pseudogene TRBV3-2) and J is TRBJ2-5, with a weak D call TRBD2 (6 bases). Trimming removed 6 bases from V and 9 bases from J, with 17 bases in between. The CDR3 totals 13 residues. Germline V CDR1 and CDR2: LGHDT, YNNKEL (reference sequence).